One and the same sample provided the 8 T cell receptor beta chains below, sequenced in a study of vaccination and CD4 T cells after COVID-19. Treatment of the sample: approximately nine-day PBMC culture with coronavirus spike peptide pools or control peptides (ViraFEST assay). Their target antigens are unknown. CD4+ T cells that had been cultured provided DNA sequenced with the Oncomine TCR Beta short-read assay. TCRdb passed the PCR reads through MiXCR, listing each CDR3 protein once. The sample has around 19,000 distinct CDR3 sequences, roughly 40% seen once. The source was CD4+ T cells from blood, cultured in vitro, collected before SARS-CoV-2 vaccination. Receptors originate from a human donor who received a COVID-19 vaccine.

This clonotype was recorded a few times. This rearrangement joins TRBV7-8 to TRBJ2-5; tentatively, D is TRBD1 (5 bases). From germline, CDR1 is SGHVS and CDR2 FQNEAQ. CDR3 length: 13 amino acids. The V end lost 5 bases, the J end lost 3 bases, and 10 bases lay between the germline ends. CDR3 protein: CASSTDREETQYF. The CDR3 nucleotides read TGTGCCAGCAGCACTGACAGAGAAGAGACCCAGTACTTC.

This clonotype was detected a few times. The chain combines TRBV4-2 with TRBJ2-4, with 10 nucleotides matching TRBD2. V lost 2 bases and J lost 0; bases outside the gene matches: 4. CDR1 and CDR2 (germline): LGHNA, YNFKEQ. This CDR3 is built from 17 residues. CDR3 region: CASSQSGGALAKNIQYF. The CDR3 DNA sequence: TGTGCCAGCAGCCAAAGCGGGGGGGCCCTAGCCAAAAACATTCAGTACTTC.

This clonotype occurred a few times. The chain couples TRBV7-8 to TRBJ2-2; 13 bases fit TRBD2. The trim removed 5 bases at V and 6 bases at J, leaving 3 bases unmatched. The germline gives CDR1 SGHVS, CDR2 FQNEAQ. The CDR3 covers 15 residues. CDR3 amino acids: CASSTSGGAAGELFF. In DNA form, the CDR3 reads TGTGCCAGCAGCACTAGCGGGGGGGCTGCCGGGGAGCTGTTTTTT. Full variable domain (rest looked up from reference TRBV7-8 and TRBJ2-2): GAGVSQSPRYKVAKRGQDVALRCDPISGHVSLFWYQQALGQGPEFLTYFQNEAQLDKSGLPSDRFFAERPEGSVSTLKIQRTQQEDSAVYLCASSTSGGAAGELFFGEGSRLTVL.

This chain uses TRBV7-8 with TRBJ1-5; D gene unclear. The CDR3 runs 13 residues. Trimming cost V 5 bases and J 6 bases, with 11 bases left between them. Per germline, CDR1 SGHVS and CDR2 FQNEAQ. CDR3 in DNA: TGTGCCAGCAGCCCCCGGACCCGTCAGCCCCAGCATTTT. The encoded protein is CASSPRTRQPQHF.

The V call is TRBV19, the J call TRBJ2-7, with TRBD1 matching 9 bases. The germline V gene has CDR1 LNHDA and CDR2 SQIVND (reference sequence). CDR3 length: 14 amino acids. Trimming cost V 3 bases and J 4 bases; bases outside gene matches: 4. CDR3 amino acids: CASSMGTGQYEQYF. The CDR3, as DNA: TGTGCCAGTAGTATGGGGACAGGGCAATACGAGCAGTACTTC.

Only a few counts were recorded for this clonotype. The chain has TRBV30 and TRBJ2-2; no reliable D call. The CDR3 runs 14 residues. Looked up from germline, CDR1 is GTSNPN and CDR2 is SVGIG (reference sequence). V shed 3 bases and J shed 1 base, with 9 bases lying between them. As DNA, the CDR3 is TGTGCCTGGAGCGCGAACAGGAACACCGGGGAGCTGTTTTTT. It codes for CAWSANRNTGELFF.

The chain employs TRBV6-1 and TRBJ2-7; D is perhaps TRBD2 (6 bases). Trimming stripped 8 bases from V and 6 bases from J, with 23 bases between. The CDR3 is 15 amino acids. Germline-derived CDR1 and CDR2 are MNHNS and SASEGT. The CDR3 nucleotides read TGTGCCAGCTCACCACCGGGACTCCACGATCGCGAGCAGTACTTC. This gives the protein CASSPPGLHDREQYF.

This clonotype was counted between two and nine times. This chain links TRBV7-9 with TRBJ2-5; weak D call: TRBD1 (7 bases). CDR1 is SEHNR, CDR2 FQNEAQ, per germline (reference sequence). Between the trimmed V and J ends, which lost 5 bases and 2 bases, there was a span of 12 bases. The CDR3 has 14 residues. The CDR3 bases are TGTGCCAGCAGCGCGGGGACAGTACAAGAGACCCAGTACTTC. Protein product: CASSAGTVQETQYF.